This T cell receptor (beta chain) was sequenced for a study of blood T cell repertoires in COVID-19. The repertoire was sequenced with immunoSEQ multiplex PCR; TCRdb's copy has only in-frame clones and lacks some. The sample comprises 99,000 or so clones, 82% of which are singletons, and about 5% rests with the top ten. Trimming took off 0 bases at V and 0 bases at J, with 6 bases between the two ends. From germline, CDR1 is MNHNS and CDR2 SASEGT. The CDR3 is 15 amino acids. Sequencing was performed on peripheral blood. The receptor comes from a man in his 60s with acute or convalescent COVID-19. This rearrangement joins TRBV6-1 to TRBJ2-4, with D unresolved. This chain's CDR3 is CASSEARGAKNIQYF. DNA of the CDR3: TGTGCCAGCAGTGAAGCGCGCGGAGCCAAAAACATTCAGTACTTC.